Reported below is one T cell receptor beta chain. The antigen is unknown. The data stem from a study of cytomegalovirus exposure and HLA in healthy donors. The PCR used 60 Vbeta and 13 Jbeta primers. Clones were read by immunoSEQ multiplex PCR, and TCRdb kept only the in-frame ones, dropping some. Found here are just over 150,000 clones, roughly 88% of them singletons; the top ten hold roughly 6.7%. V was shortened by 4 bases and J by 8 bases, with 6 bases between the two germline ends. Germline V gene sequence: CDR1 SGHNT, CDR2 YENEEA. The CDR3 runs 11 residues. Study-level results: An analysis was carried out later, and it reportedly showed fewer N-insertions in an Asian-associated ancestry cluster than the approximately 610-donor mean. By HLA locus, TCR association rates varied in a later analysis, with DRB1 showing the most and HLA-C the fewest. The sole available immune exposure information was CMV serostatus.

This TCR derives from a man aged 45-65 years in good health and CMV-seropositive. The sequenced sample consisted of PBMCs. The V gene is TRBV11-3, the J gene TRBJ2-1, with D possibly TRBD2 on 6 matching bases. The CDR3 region has the DNA TGTGCCAGCAGCTGGGGGGATGAGCAGTTCTTC. It specifies CASSWGDEQFF.